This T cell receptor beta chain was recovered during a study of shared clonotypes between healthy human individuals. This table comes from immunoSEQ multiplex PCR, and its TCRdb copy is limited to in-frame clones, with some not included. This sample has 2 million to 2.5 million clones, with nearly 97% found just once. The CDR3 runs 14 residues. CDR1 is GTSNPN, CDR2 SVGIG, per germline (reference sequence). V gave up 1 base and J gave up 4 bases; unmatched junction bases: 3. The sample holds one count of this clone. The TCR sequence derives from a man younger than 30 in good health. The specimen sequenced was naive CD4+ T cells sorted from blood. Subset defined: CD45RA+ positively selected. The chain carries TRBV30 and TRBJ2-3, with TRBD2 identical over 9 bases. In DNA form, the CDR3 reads TGTGCCTGGAGTGGTGCTAGCGGGGCAGATACGCAGTATTTT. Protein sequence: CAWSGASGADTQYF.